What follows are 4 T cell receptor beta chains derived from one specimen sequenced in a study of cytomegalovirus exposure and HLA in healthy donors. PCR used 60 Vbeta primers and 13 Jbeta primers. Sequencing used immunoSEQ multiplex PCR; TCRdb keeps in-frame clones, though not all of them. The table records more than 85,000 clones, less than 85% of them present only once. Source material: PBMCs. The receptors stem from a man in his forties in good health and CMV-seropositive.

J is TRBJ2-1 and V is TRBV11-2; possible D gene TRBD2, 6 bases. V dropped 3 bases and J dropped 7 bases, with 10 bases sitting between them. The germline CDR1 and CDR2 sequences are SGHAT and FQNNGV. The CDR3 has 13 amino acids. CDR3 residues: CASSLTRENEQFF. In nucleotides, the CDR3 is TGTGCCAGCAGCTTGACACGGGAGAATGAGCAGTTCTTC.

This chain joins TRBV5-4 and TRBJ1-2; 12 nucleotides line up with TRBD1. V dropped 4 bases and J dropped 8; count of bases not matched to a gene: 9. Germline V lookup: CDR1 SGHNT, CDR2 YYREEE (reference sequence). The CDR3 has 15 residues. Here the CDR3 reads CASSLLGTGGRGYTF. The DNA of the CDR3 is TGTGCCAGCAGCCTACTCGGGACAGGGGGCCGGGGCTACACCTTC.

V is TRBV2 and J is TRBJ1-2; a weak D match, TRBD1 (6 bases). Trimming removed 0 bases at V and 3 bases at J, with 11 bases between. The CDR3 is 15 residues long. The germline V gene has CDR1 SNHLY and CDR2 FYNNEI. CDR3 bases: TGTGCCAGCAGTGAAGCGCCAGGGACATACTATGGCTACACCTTC. Protein product: CASSEAPGTYYGYTF.

This clone was seen once. The chain carries TRBV6-6 and TRBJ2-5, with 13 bases aligning to TRBD2. The J call may be wrong; the DNA end is better matched by TRBJ2-7. The CDR3 consists of 15 residues. Germline V lookup: CDR1 MNHNY, CDR2 SVGAGI (reference sequence). DNA for the CDR3: TGTGCCAGCAGTCCAGGGACTAGCGGGGTTTACGAGCAGTACTTC. Encoded protein: CASSPGTSGVYEQYF.